This TCR beta chain originates from a study of T cells in Graves' hyperthyroidism and ophthalmopathy. Study-level points and caveats: Also found in blood were most expanded thyroid clonotypes above 0.001. Ophthalmopathy, as predicted by the model, came a median 6.5 months after the prediction.

The source material, RNA transcripts, was used to amplify TCR beta CDR3 regions. First-round RT-PCR of the TCR CDR3 relied on the HTBI primer set. TCRdb used MiXCR to reprocess the multiplex PCR reads, holding one entry per CDR3 protein. The data contain tens of thousands of distinct CDR3 sequences, around 50% of them seen just once; the ten biggest clones take up about 6%. Notes on this clonotype: Its specificity is not known.

The CDR3 is made up of 12 amino acids. Trimming removed 7 bases from V and 12 bases from J; junction bases left unmatched: 8. Germline CDR1 is ENHRY and CDR2 is SYGVKD. Patients were excluded because of uncontrolled infection, other autoimmune disease, pregnancy or lactation. Blood dates from first hyperthyroidism diagnosis, before any ophthalmopathy symptoms. This clonotype was sampled from a woman aged 50 to 60 with Graves' hyperthyroidism that later progressed to Graves' ophthalmopathy. This chain connects TRBV10-3 to TRBJ1-1; 10 nucleotides agree with TRBD1. The sequencing sample was made of blood. The CDR3 DNA is TGTGCCATCAACTCGGGACAGGGGTCGACTTTCTTT. Translation gives CAINSGQGSTFF.